This TCR beta chain is from a study of tumor-infiltrating lymphocytes in primary liver carcinoma. The researchers obtained blood RNA from unsorted whole blood and also extracted germline DNA. cDNA specific to TCR beta was made from approximately 500 ng of total RNA, with a constant-region primer employed for priming. Three rounds of nested multiplex PCR with slightly modified ARM-PCR produced TCR beta libraries. TCRdb reprocessed the multiplex PCR reads with MiXCR, giving one entry per CDR3 protein. The sample shows more than 150,000 distinct CDR3 sequences, about 55% of them seen only once. The TCR was taken from a man aged 35 to 55 with primary liver carcinoma and hepatitis B virus infection. Sequencing was done on a sample of peripheral blood.

CDR3 protein: CASSWSGTDGELFF. The CDR3 nucleotides read TGTGCCAGCAGTTGGAGCGGGACGGACGGGGAGCTGTTTTTT. The chain employs TRBV12-3 or TRBV12-4 and TRBJ2-2; 7 bases agree with TRBD2. This CDR3 is built from 14 residues. The ends lost 4 bases at V and 7 bases at J; junction bases unmatched: 6.